What follows are 26 T cell receptor beta chains derived from one specimen sequenced in a study of CD8+CD57+ T cells in acquired aplastic anemia. Genomic DNA provided the template from which TCR beta VDJ and CDR3 profiles were obtained. TCRdb independently ran MiXCR on the reads; one entry per CDR3 protein. The table shows hundreds of thousands of distinct CDR3 sequences, with around a third occurring only once. Individuals selected for sequencing had exhibited CD8+CD57+ cell expansion on flow cytometry. The material sequenced was sorted CD4+, CD8+, or CD8+CD57+ T cells (not recorded which) from PBMCs. Every receptor here comes from a human donor with aplastic anemia.

Many counts were recorded for this clonotype. The genes are TRBV7-9 and TRBJ2-5, with 9 nucleotides matching TRBD2. CDR3 size: 16 residues. With V trimmed by 7 bases and J by 5 bases, 14 bases remained unmatched. The V gene's germline CDR1 is SEHNR and CDR2 FQNEAQ (reference sequence). The CDR3 spells CASTNWAGGPWETQYF. CDR3 coding DNA: TGTGCCAGCACCAATTGGGCGGGAGGGCCATGGGAGACCCAGTACTTC.

This clonotype was seen repeatedly, ten times or more. This chain connects TRBV15 to TRBJ2-7; 7 bases line up with TRBD2. CDR1 and CDR2 from the germline V gene are LNHNV and YYDKDF (reference sequence). This CDR3 is built from 17 residues. The V and J ends lost 0 bases and 3 bases, in that order; junction bases with no gene match: 11. The CDR3, as DNA: TGTGCCACCAGCAGAGAGGGGAGGGCAGGTTTCTTCTACGAGCAGTACTTC. This gives the protein CATSREGRAGFFYEQYF. Looking up the rest from reference TRBV15 and TRBJ2-7 gives the full variable domain: DAMVIQNPRYQVTQFGKPVTLSCSQTLNHNVMYWYQQKSSQAPKLLFHYYDKDFNNEADTPDNFQSRRPNTSFCFLDIRSPGLGDTAMYLCATSREGRAGFFYEQYFGPGTRLTVT.

This clonotype was found many times. This sequence joins TRBV15 and TRBJ2-7, with 7 bases that match TRBD1. The CDR3 sequence is 15 residues long. V lost 0 bases and J lost 5; bases outside the gene matches: 7. Germline values: CDR1 LNHNV, CDR2 YYDKDF (reference sequence). The CDR3 protein is CATSRDPGGFDEQYF. DNA for the CDR3: TGTGCCACCAGCAGAGATCCAGGGGGTTTTGACGAGCAGTACTTC.

This clonotype occurred a few times. A much larger clone lies a single base off, so this may be a read error. This rearrangement joins TRBV10-1 to TRBJ1-1; D ambiguous. This CDR3 spans 15 amino acids. Germline lookup yields CDR1 WNHNN and CDR2 SYGVQD (reference sequence). The CDR3 loop is CASGDSTAMNTEAFF. In nucleotides, the CDR3 is TGCGCCAGCGGTGATTCGACGGCCATGAACACTGAAGCTTTCTTT.

The chain recombines TRBV20-1 with TRBJ2-5; TRBD1 might be the D (6 bases). The germline CDR1 and CDR2 sequences are DFQATT and SNEGSKA (reference sequence). The CDR3 totals 14 residues. The V end was cut by 3 bases, the J end by 5 bases, with 16 bases between. The CDR3 reads CSARSSRGAETQYF. CDR3 nucleotides: TGCAGTGCTAGGTCCAGCAGGGGCGCGGAGACCCAGTACTTC.

Of note for this clonotype: This may stem from a read error, because a much larger clone lies one nucleotide away. This sequence joins TRBV24-1 and TRBJ1-4; a possible D gene is TRBD1 (6 bases). Germline CDR1 and CDR2: KGHDR and SFDVKD. This CDR3 is 16 amino acids long. V lost 9 bases, J lost 0 bases, and 16 bases lay in between. DNA for the CDR3: TGTGCCACCCTCGACAGGAAAACAGCAACTAATGAAAAACTGTTTTTT. Protein product: CATLDRKTATNEKLFF.

The genes are TRBV10-3 and TRBJ1-2, with 9 bases aligning to TRBD1. The CDR3 is made up of 15 amino acids. The germline V gene encodes CDR1 ENHRY and CDR2 SYGVKD. With V trimmed by 6 bases and J by 0 bases, 5 bases remained unmatched. The CDR3 loop is CAISQGQGSNYGYTF. CDR3 in DNA: TGTGCCATCAGCCAGGGACAGGGTTCTAACTATGGCTACACCTTC.

In this sample, this clonotype turned up many times. V and J are TRBV14 and TRBJ2-7, with 8 bases fitting TRBD1. After removal of 0 bases from V and 7 bases from J, the junction contained 5 bases not matched to a gene. The CDR3 consists of 14 residues. Germline V gene lookup returns CDR1 SGHDN and CDR2 FVKESK. The CDR3 DNA sequence: TGTGCCAGCAGCCAAGATCAGGGGGCGGAGGAGCAGTACTTC. Encoded protein: CASSQDQGAEEQYF.

J is TRBJ1-5 and V is TRBV5-6; weak D call: TRBD1 (6 bases). Germline V lookup: CDR1 SGHDT, CDR2 YYEEEE. The CDR3 consists of 18 residues. Trimming removed 3 bases from V and 2 bases from J, with 21 bases in between. Here the CDR3 DNA reads TGTGCCAGCAGCTACACAGCATGGGGGGGGCAAGGCAATCAGCCCCAGCATTTT. Its translation is CASSYTAWGGQGNQPQHF. The entire variable domain, with the rest obtained from reference TRBV5-6 and TRBJ1-5, is as follows: DAGVTQSPTHLIKTRGQQVTLRCSPKSGHDTVSWYQQALGQGPQFIFQYYEEEERQRGNFPDRFSGHQFPNYSSELNVNALLLGDSALYLCASSYTAWGGQGNQPQHFGDGTRLSIL.

Note on this clonotype: A single base separates this from a much larger clone, so it may be a read error. The chain links TRBV7-9 to TRBJ1-2; the D is unclear. Trimming took off 3 bases at V and 4 bases at J, with 15 bases between the two ends. CDR1 and CDR2 (germline): SEHNR, FQNEAQ (reference sequence). This CDR3 region has 15 residues. The CDR3 loop reads CASSFTGSSTYGYTF. As DNA, the CDR3 is TGTGCCAGCAGCTTCACCGGATCGTCGACCTATGGCTACACCTTC.

For this clonotype: The junction shows a germline mismatch at one end, possibly a read error. This chain links TRBV12-3 or TRBV12-4 with TRBJ1-4; D not certain. The CDR3 is made up of 13 amino acids. CDR3 protein: CASRRVGDEKLLF. For the CDR3, the DNA is TGTGCCAGCAGACGTGTTGGGGATGAAAAACTGCTTTTT.

This clonotype was found many times. The J gene is TRBJ1-2, the V gene TRBV24-1; D is undetermined. Trimming pared 6 bases from V and 2 bases from J, leaving 3 bases between. There are 11 residues in the CDR3. Germline-derived CDR1 and CDR2 are KGHDR and SFDVKD. CDR3 residues: CATSPNYGYTF. CDR3 coding DNA: TGTGCCACCAGTCCCAACTATGGCTACACCTTC.

This clonotype has ten or more counts. This chain uses TRBV2 with TRBJ2-3, with 7 positions matching TRBD1. Germline V gene sequence: CDR1 SNHLY, CDR2 FYNNEI. With V trimmed by 6 bases and J by 0 bases, 6 bases remained unmatched. The CDR3 runs 15 residues. The CDR3 protein is CASRADRKSTDTQYF. The CDR3 coding sequence is TGTGCCAGCAGGGCGGACAGGAAAAGCACAGATACGCAGTATTTT.

In its sample, this clonotype was seen a few times. The chain links TRBV30 to TRBJ1-2; D not resolved. The germline gives CDR1 GTSNPN, CDR2 SVGIG (reference sequence). Trimming pared 5 bases from V and 1 base from J, leaving 8 bases between. The CDR3 runs to 12 residues. The CDR3 loop reads CAWGPGNYGYTF. The CDR3, as DNA: TGTGCCTGGGGGCCCGGTAACTATGGCTACACCTTC.

Worth noting for this clonotype: At one end, the junction sequence differs from germline, possibly due to a read error. The V call is TRBV15, the J call TRBJ2-7; 7 bases are a match to TRBD2. The CDR3 is made up of 14 amino acids. Per germline, CDR1 LNHNV and CDR2 YYDKDF (reference sequence). CDR3 residues: CATSRGGLVYGQYF. The CDR3 region has the DNA TGTGCCACCAGCAGAGGAGGACTAGTCTACGGGCAGTACTTC.

This clonotype was observed a handful of times. The chain employs TRBV12-3 or TRBV12-4 and TRBJ1-3, with D possibly being TRBD1 (6 bases). The CDR3 loop spans 16 amino acids. V was clipped by 2 bases and J by 0 bases, with 11 bases between them. CDR3 sequence reads: CASSLRQAPSGNTIYF. The DNA for the CDR3 is TGTGCCAGCAGTTTAAGACAGGCACCCTCTGGAAACACCATATATTTT.

This clonotype was observed a handful of times. V is TRBV2 and J is TRBJ2-6; D gene unclear. The V and J ends lost 6 bases and 0 bases respectively, with 3 bases between them. From germline, CDR1 is SNHLY and CDR2 FYNNEI. The CDR3 loop spans 13 amino acids. CDR3 in amino acids: CASRTSGANVLTF. In nucleotides, the CDR3 is TGTGCCAGCAGGACCTCTGGGGCCAACGTCCTGACTTTC.

This clonotype was found a few times. The chain has TRBV5-6 and TRBJ2-5, with D possibly being TRBD1 or TRBD2 (5 bases each). Per the germline V gene, CDR1 is SGHDT and CDR2 is YYEEEE. Trimming left V 7 bases short and J 0 bases short, with 13 bases between. The CDR3 length is 14 residues. The CDR3 bases are TGTGCCAGCGGTAACGGGGCATACCAAGAGACCCAGTACTTC. Its protein product is CASGNGAYQETQYF. Together with reference TRBV5-6 and TRBJ2-5, the CDR3 gives the full variable domain: DAGVTQSPTHLIKTRGQQVTLRCSPKSGHDTVSWYQQALGQGPQFIFQYYEEEERQRGNFPDRFSGHQFPNYSSELNVNALLLGDSALYLCASGNGAYQETQYFGPGTRLLVL.

As concerns this clonotype: The junction and the germline gene differ at one end; a read error may be behind it. The J gene is TRBJ1-3, the V gene TRBV30, with a weak D call TRBD1 (5 bases). Germline-derived CDR1 and CDR2 are GTSNPN and SVGIG (reference sequence). The CDR3 has 13 residues. The CDR3 region has the DNA TGCGCCTGGAGTGGGACGGCTGGAAACACCATATATTTT. Translated, it gives CAWSGTAGNTIYF.

A word on this clonotype: This could be a read error, since a much larger clone is one nucleotide away. The rearrangement joins TRBV6-1 to TRBJ1-5; tentative D call: TRBD1 (5 bases). Germline CDR1 is MNHNS and CDR2 is SASEGT. The CDR3 is 16 amino acids. Trimming took 2 bases from V and 5 from J, leaving 16 bases between them. DNA for the CDR3: TGTGCCAGCAGTGAATCGCTCCCAGGGACCTATCAGCCCCAGCATTTT. Its translation is CASSESLPGTYQPQHF.

This clonotype was seen ten or more times. The J gene is TRBJ1-5, the V gene TRBV25-1, with D possibly TRBD1 on 6 matching bases. The V end was cut by 4 bases, the J end by 3 bases, with 22 bases between. The V gene's germline CDR1 is MGHDK and CDR2 SYGVNS. This CDR3 is 18 amino acids long. The CDR3 DNA follows: TGTGCCAGCAGTGCCGCGGGCAGGGGCGGAAGGGACAATCAGCCCCAGCATTTT. Translating it yields CASSAAGRGGRDNQPQHF.

The chain links TRBV12-3 or TRBV12-4 to TRBJ2-1; 11 bases are a match to TRBD2. The V and J ends lost 3 bases and 8 bases, in that order; junction bases with no gene match: 3. This CDR3 has 14 residues. Here the CDR3 DNA reads TGTGCCAGCAGTTTTACTAGCGGGAGCTATGAGCAGTTCTTC. Encoded protein: CASSFTSGSYEQFF.

At least ten counts were recorded for this clonotype. The V call is TRBV29-1, the J call TRBJ2-7; 9 positions match TRBD1. This CDR3 spans 13 amino acids. The junction had 6 bases not matched to a gene; V was cut back by 7 bases and J by 2 bases. Per the germline V gene, CDR1 is SQVTM and CDR2 is ANQGSEA. DNA for the CDR3: TGCAGCGCGTCACAGGGGGCGGCCTACGAGCAGTACTTC. This gives the protein CSASQGAAYEQYF.

This clonotype was detected a few times. The chain couples TRBV10-1 to TRBJ2-1; D may be TRBD2 (6 bases). This CDR3 contains 14 residues. V gave up 10 bases and J gave up 4 bases, with 17 bases separating them. Looked up from germline, CDR1 is WNHNN and CDR2 is SYGVQD (reference sequence). In DNA form, the CDR3 reads TGCGCCACCTGCCGGGGCGGGACTTACAATGAGCAGTTCTTC. This codes for CATCRGGTYNEQFF.

The CDR3 nucleotides read TGTGCCTGGAAGATGAGTTTTGAAGCTTTCTTT. Translating gives CAWKMSFEAFF. J is TRBJ1-1 and V is TRBV30; D is undetermined. This CDR3 is built from 11 residues. Germline CDR1 GTSNPN, CDR2 SVGIG (reference sequence). The V and J ends lost 4 bases and 7 bases respectively, with 10 bases between them.

The chain combines TRBV11-1 with TRBJ2-3; 7 bases match TRBD2. V was clipped by 1 base and J by 2 bases; unmatched bases: 6. This CDR3 is 16 amino acids long. Germline V lookup: CDR1 SGHAT, CDR2 FQDESV (reference sequence). CDR3 sequence: CASSLVSGAYTDTQYF. CDR3 nucleotide sequence: TGTGCCAGCAGCTTAGTGAGCGGGGCGTACACAGATACGCAGTATTTT. The variable domain in full, with the rest retrieved from reference TRBV11-1 and TRBJ2-3, is EAEVAQSPRYKITEKSQAVAFWCDPISGHATLYWYRQILGQGPELLVQFQDESVVDDSQLPKDRFSAERLKGVDSTLKIQPAELGDSAMYLCASSLVSGAYTDTQYFGPGTRLTVL.